This T cell receptor (beta chain) was recovered during a study of blood T cell repertoires in COVID-19. The CDR3 contains 16 residues. The V end was cut by 2 bases, the J end by 5 bases, with 18 bases between. CDR1 and CDR2 from the germline V gene are MGHRA and YSYEKL. Assay: immunoSEQ multiplex PCR; the TCRdb copy retains only in-frame clones and omits some. The repertoire has around 250,000 clones, approximately 82% of them found once; the top ten carry roughly 2%. The specimen was peripheral blood. This clonotype originated in a young man who had recovered from COVID-19. The rearrangement links TRBV4-1 to TRBJ1-2, with D possibly being TRBD1 (6 bases). This chain's CDR3 is CASSQRTETYSYGYTF. The CDR3 DNA follows: TGCGCCAGCAGCCAAAGGACAGAGACCTATTCGTATGGCTACACCTTC.